The 20 T cell receptor beta chains below were found in one sample sequenced in a study of somatic mutations in cytotoxic T cells in rheumatoid arthritis. Repertoires were generated with immunoSEQ multiplex PCR, while TCRdb's copy carries only in-frame clones and drops some. The table includes approximately 9,500 clones, about 85% detected once. The sample was CD8+ T cells sorted from blood. These receptors all stem from an adult with rheumatoid arthritis.

The J gene is TRBJ2-7, the V gene TRBV4-1; a weak D match, TRBD1 (5 bases). CDR3 size: 12 residues. Per germline, CDR1 MGHRA and CDR2 YSYEKL. V was pared by 0 bases and J by 6 bases, with 6 bases between. CDR3 DNA: TGCGCCAGCAGCCAAGAAGGGGTCGAGCAGTACTTC. It translates to CASSQEGVEQYF.

The chain recombines TRBV27 with TRBJ2-3; D is unclear. The V gene's germline CDR1 is MNHEY and CDR2 SMNVEV (reference sequence). CDR3 size: 12 residues. V was trimmed by 2 bases and J by 4 bases, leaving 4 bases between them. The CDR3 region is CASSLGPDTQYF. For the CDR3, the DNA is TGTGCCAGCAGTTTAGGGCCAGATACGCAGTATTTT.

The V gene is TRBV2, the J gene TRBJ1-2, with D perhaps matching TRBD1 (5 bases). The CDR3 is 14 residues long. V lost 10 bases to trimming and J lost 0 bases, with 15 bases between them. Germline CDR1 SNHLY, CDR2 FYNNEI. CDR3 in amino acids: CATPSGYSNYGYTF. In DNA, the CDR3 is TGTGCCACACCTTCAGGGTATTCTAACTATGGCTACACCTTC.

The V gene is TRBV6-5, the J gene TRBJ2-1, with a possible D match to TRBD1 (6 bases). The germline V and J ends were trimmed by 0 bases and 7 bases, with 13 bases remaining between them. The germline V gene encodes CDR1 MNHEY and CDR2 SVGAGI. This CDR3 spans 15 amino acids. CDR3 coding DNA: TGTGCCAGCAGTTACTCGATATACAGGGCTAATGAGCAGTTCTTC. This codes for CASSYSIYRANEQFF.

This clone was detected once. The chain joins TRBV19 to TRBJ1-2; D gene unclear. V was shortened by 1 base and J by 9 bases, with 6 bases between the two germline ends. CDR1 and CDR2 (germline): LNHDA, SQIVND (reference sequence). There are 11 residues in the CDR3. CDR3 protein: CASSIALRYTF. For the CDR3, the DNA is TGTGCCAGTAGTATAGCCCTCCGCTACACCTTC.

The V gene is TRBV10-3, the J gene TRBJ2-5; D is unresolved. Per the germline V gene, CDR1 is ENHRY and CDR2 is SYGVKD. V lost 5 bases, J lost 1 base, and 8 bases lay in between. This CDR3 region has 13 residues. The CDR3 region is CAISLSLQETQYF. For the CDR3, the DNA is TGTGCCATCAGTCTTTCTCTCCAAGAGACCCAGTACTTC.

This rearrangement joins TRBV15 to TRBJ2-5; D might be TRBD1 (5 bases). The CDR3 has 13 amino acids. In germline, CDR1 is LNHNV, CDR2 YYDKDF (reference sequence). V was pared by 3 bases and J by 5 bases, with 10 bases between. CDR3 sequence: CATSSDSRETQYF. For the CDR3, the DNA is TGTGCCACCAGCAGCGACAGTAGGGAGACCCAGTACTTC.

The chain recombines TRBV7-9 with TRBJ1-2, with D uncertain. The CDR3 covers 16 residues. Trimming pared 5 bases from V and 5 bases from J, leaving 21 bases between. Germline values: CDR1 SEHNR, CDR2 FQNEAQ (reference sequence). CDR3 in amino acids: CASSELPRSPTYGYTF. The CDR3, as DNA: TGTGCCAGCAGCGAATTACCCCGATCTCCTACTTATGGCTACACCTTC.

The chain has TRBV5-1 and TRBJ2-7, with 7 nucleotides matching TRBD2. There are 14 residues in the CDR3. The V segment lost 3 bases and the J segment 2 bases; nucleotides outside the gene matches: 5. In germline, CDR1 is SGHRS, CDR2 YFSETQ. The chain's CDR3 is CASSYSGPAYEQYF. CDR3 bases: TGCGCCAGCAGCTATAGCGGGCCCGCCTACGAGCAGTACTTC.

V and J are TRBV12-5 and TRBJ2-5; 7 bases match TRBD2. The V gene's germline CDR1 is LGHNT and CDR2 FRNRAP. V was clipped by 1 base and J by 2 bases; unmatched bases: 4. This CDR3 is built from 15 residues. The CDR3 DNA reads as TGTGCTAGTGGTTTGGGAACTAGCGAACAAGAGACCCAGTACTTC. Translated: CASGLGTSEQETQYF.

The rearrangement links TRBV5-1 to TRBJ1-1; TRBD1 is a possible D gene (5 bases). Germline CDR1 reads SGHRS; CDR2 reads YFSETQ. The CDR3 is 16 residues long. Trimming removed 6 bases from V and 4 bases from J, with 22 bases in between. The CDR3 spells CASTQSGPLMSTEAFF. CDR3 in DNA: TGCGCCAGCACGCAATCGGGGCCACTAATGAGCACTGAAGCTTTCTTT. Complete variable domain (other parts from reference TRBV5-1 and TRBJ1-1): KAGVTQTPRYLIKTRGQQVTLSCSPISGHRSVSWYQQTPGQGLQFLFEYFSETQRNKGNFPGRFSGRQFSNSRSEMNVSTLELGDSALYLCASTQSGPLMSTEAFFGQGTRLTVV.

This clone was seen more than once but under ten times. The V gene is TRBV6-1, the J gene TRBJ2-3; no clear D. V lost 4 bases and J 1 base, leaving 6 bases between the germline ends. The CDR3 is made up of 13 amino acids. Germline V gene lookup returns CDR1 MNHNS and CDR2 SASEGT. CDR3 nucleotides: TGTGCCAGCAGTGGAGTAGGCACAGATACGCAGTATTTT. This gives the protein CASSGVGTDTQYF.

This chain joins TRBV11-2 and TRBJ1-4, with unresolved D. CDR1 is SGHAT, CDR2 FQNNGV, per germline. CDR3 size: 13 residues. V was trimmed by 5 bases and J by 6 bases, leaving 10 bases between them. CDR3 residues: CASSIRLYEKLFF. CDR3 DNA sequence: TGTGCCAGCAGCATACGTCTGTATGAAAAACTGTTTTTT.

This clone is medium-sized in the sample. V gene TRBV7-2 combines with J gene TRBJ1-6, with unresolved D. Germline CDR1 SGHTA, CDR2 FQGNSA. This CDR3 spans 16 amino acids. Trimming stripped 2 bases from V and 7 bases from J, with 15 bases between. As DNA, the CDR3 is TGTGCCAGCAGCTTAAACTTACGGGCAAGAAATTCACCCCTCCACTTT. Its protein is CASSLNLRARNSPLHF.

The V call is TRBV10-3, the J call TRBJ2-3; 8 bases map to TRBD2. This CDR3 has 14 amino acids. The germline V gene has CDR1 ENHRY and CDR2 SYGVKD. The V segment lost 2 bases and the J segment 6 bases; nucleotides outside the gene matches: 4. The CDR3: CAISETAGGDTQYF. In DNA form, the CDR3 reads TGTGCCATCAGTGAGACCGCGGGAGGTGATACGCAGTATTTT.

The V and J genes are TRBV15 and TRBJ1-4, with 8 bases matching TRBD1. Germline V gene lookup returns CDR1 LNHNV and CDR2 YYDKDF (reference sequence). The CDR3 runs 14 residues. Trimming took 10 bases from V and 5 from J; bases not matched to a gene: 9. The CDR3: CAISDRTGNEKLFF. The CDR3 region has the DNA TGTGCCATTTCTGATAGGACAGGGAATGAAAAACTGTTTTTT.

The chain carries TRBV28 and TRBJ1-2; D is perhaps TRBD1 (5 bases). Germline-derived CDR1 and CDR2 are MDHEN and SYDVKM. The CDR3 sequence is 17 residues long. V was pared by 4 bases and J by 4 bases, with 22 bases between. This chain's CDR3 is CASSSALRDGTFYGYTF. The CDR3 nucleotides are TGTGCCAGCAGTTCGGCCCTCCGGGACGGCACCTTCTATGGCTACACCTTC.

Relative to its sample, this clone is large. The CDR3 bases are TGTGCCAGCACCCAACAGGGGGATGGAAACACCATATATTTT. It is translated as CASTQQGDGNTIYF. The rearrangement uses TRBV28 and TRBJ1-3; 8 bases match TRBD1. CDR1 is MDHEN, CDR2 SYDVKM, per germline. With 7 bases clipped from V and 3 bases from J, the junction kept 5 bases outside the gene matches. The length of the CDR3 is 14 residues.

The chain carries TRBV4-1 and TRBJ2-1; the D gene is possibly TRBD1 (6 bases). Deletions cut 6 bases from V and 4 bases from J, with 16 bases between. Germline V gene data show CDR1 as MGHRA and CDR2 as YSYEKL. The CDR3 totals 15 residues. CDR3 nucleotide sequence: TGCGCCAGCAGTCCGAGGGACAAGATATACAATGAGCAGTTCTTC. This translates into CASSPRDKIYNEQFF.

The rearrangement links TRBV5-6 to TRBJ2-7; 8 positions match TRBD1. This CDR3 has 14 amino acids. Germline V gene sequence: CDR1 SGHDT, CDR2 YYEEEE. The V gene end was trimmed by 4 bases and the J gene end by 3 bases; junction bases not matched to a gene: 6. CDR3 region: CASSHQGQDYEQYF. The DNA of the CDR3 is TGTGCCAGCAGCCATCAGGGACAGGACTACGAGCAGTACTTC.